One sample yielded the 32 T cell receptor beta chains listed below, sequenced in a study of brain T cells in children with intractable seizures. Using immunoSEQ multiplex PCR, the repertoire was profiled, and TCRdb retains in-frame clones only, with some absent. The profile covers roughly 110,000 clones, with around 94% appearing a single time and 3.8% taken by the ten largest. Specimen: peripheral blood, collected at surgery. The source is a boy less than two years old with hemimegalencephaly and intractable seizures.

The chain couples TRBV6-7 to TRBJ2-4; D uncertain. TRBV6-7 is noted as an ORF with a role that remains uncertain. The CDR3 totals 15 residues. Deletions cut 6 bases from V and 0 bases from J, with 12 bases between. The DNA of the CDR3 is TGTGCCAGCAGCCGACACCTATTAGCCAAAAACATTCAGTACTTC. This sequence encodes CASSRHLLAKNIQYF.

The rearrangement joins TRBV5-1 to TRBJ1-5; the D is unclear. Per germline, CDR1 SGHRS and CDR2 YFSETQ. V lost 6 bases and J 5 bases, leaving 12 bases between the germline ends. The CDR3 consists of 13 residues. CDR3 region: CASTKGWYQPQHF. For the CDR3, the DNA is TGCGCCAGCACGAAGGGATGGTATCAGCCCCAGCATTTT.

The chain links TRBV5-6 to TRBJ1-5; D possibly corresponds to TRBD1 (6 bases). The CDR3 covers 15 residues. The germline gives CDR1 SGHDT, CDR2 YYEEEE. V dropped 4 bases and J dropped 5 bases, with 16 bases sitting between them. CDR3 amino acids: CASSRVRGTHQPQHF. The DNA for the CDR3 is TGTGCCAGCAGCCGTGTGAGGGGGACACATCAGCCCCAGCATTTT.

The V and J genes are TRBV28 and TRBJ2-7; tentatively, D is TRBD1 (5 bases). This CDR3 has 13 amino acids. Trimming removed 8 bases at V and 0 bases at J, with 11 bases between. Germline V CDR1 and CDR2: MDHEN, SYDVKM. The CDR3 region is CASLDSFSYEQYF. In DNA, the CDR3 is TGTGCCAGCCTTGACAGTTTCTCCTACGAGCAGTACTTC.

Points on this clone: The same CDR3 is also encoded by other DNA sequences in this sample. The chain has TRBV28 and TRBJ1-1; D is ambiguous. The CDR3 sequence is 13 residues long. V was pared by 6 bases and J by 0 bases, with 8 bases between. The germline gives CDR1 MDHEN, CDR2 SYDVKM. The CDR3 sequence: CASSLGMNTEAFF. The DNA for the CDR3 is TGTGCCAGCAGCCTAGGGATGAACACTGAAGCTTTCTTT. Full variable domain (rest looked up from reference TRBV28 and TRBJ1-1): DVKVTQSSRYLVKRTGEKVFLECVQDMDHENMFWYRQDPGLGLRLIYFSYDVKMKEKGDIPEGYSVSREKKERFSLILESASTNQTSMYLCASSLGMNTEAFFGQGTRLTVV.

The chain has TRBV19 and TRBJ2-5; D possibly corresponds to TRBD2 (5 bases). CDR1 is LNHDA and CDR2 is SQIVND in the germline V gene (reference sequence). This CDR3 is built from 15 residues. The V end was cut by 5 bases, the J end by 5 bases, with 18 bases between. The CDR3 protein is CASSPGLARMETQYF. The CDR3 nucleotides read TGTGCCAGTAGTCCCGGACTCGCGAGGATGGAGACCCAGTACTTC.

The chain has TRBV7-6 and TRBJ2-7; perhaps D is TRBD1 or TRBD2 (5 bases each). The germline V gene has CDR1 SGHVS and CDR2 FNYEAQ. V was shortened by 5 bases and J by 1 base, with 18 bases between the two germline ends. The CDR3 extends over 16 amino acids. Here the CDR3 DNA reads TGTGCCAGCAGCGTGAACCGGGACGTCCCTTCCTACGAGCAGTACTTC. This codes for CASSVNRDVPSYEQYF.

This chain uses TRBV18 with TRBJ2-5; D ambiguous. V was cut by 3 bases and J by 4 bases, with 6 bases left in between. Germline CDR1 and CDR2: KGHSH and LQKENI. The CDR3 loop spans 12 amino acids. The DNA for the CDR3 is TGTGCCAGCTCACCGGCTAGAGAGACCCAGTACTTC. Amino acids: CASSPARETQYF.

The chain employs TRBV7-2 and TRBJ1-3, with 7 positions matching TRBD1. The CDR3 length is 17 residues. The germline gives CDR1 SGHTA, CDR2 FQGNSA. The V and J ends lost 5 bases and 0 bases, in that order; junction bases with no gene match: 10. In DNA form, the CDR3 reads TGTGCCAGCAGCCGCCTCCGGACAGGATCCTCTGGAAACACCATATATTTT. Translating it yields CASSRLRTGSSGNTIYF.

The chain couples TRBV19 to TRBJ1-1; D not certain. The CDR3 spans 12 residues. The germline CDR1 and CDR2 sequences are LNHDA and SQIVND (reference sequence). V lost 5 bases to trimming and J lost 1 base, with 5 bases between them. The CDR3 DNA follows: TGTGCCAGTAGTTGGGGGAACACTGAAGCTTTCTTT. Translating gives CASSWGNTEAFF.

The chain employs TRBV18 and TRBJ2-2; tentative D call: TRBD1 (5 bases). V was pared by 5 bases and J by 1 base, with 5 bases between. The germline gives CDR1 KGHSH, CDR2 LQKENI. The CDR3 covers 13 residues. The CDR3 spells CASSGQNTGELFF. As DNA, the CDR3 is TGTGCCAGCTCAGGACAGAACACCGGGGAGCTGTTTTTT.

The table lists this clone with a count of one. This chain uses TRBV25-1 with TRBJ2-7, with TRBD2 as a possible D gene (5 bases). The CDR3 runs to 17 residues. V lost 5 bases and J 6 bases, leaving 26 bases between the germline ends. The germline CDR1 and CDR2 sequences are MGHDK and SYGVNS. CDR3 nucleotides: TGTGCCAGCAGTCCTAATGGGGAGACTTCCAAACCGTTCGAGCAGTACTTC. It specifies CASSPNGETSKPFEQYF.

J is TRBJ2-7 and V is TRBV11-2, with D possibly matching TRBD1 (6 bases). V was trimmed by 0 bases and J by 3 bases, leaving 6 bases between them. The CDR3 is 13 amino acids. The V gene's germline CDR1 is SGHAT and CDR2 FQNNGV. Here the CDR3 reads CASSLDRGYEQYF. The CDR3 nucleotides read TGTGCCAGCAGCTTAGACAGGGGCTACGAGCAGTACTTC.

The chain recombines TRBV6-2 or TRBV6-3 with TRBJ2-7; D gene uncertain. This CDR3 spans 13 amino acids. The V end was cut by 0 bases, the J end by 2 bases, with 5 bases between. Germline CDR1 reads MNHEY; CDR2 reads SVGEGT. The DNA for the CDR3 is TGTGCCAGCAGTTACTCCCATCCCTACGAGCAGTACTTC. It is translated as CASSYSHPYEQYF.

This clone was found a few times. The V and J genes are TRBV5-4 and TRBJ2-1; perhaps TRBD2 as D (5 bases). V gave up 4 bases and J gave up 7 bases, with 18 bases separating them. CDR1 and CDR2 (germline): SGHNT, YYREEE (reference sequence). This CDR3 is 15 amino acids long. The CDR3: CASSPLSVPKNEQFF. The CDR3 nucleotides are TGTGCCAGCAGCCCACTTAGCGTCCCGAAGAATGAGCAGTTCTTC.

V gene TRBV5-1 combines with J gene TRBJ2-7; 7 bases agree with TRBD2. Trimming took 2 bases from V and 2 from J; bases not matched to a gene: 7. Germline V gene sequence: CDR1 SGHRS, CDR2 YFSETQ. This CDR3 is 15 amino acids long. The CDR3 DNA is TGCGCCAGCAGCTTTCCCCAGGGAGGGACCTACGAGCAGTACTTC. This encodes CASSFPQGGTYEQYF.

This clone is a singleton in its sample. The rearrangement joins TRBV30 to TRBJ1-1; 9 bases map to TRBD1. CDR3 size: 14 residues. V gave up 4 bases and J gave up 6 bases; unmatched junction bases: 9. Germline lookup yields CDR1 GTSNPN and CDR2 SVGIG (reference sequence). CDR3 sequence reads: CAWKGQGGLSEAFF. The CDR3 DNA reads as TGTGCCTGGAAGGGACAGGGAGGTTTGTCTGAAGCTTTCTTT.

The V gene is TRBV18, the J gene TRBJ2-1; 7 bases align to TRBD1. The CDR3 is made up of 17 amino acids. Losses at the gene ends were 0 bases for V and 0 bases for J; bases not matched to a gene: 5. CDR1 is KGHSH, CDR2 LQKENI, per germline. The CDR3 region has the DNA TGTGCCAGCTCACCACCGAGGGGGCGCATCTCCTACAATGAGCAGTTCTTC. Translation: CASSPPRGRISYNEQFF. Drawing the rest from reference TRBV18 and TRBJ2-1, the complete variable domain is NAGVMQNPRHLVRRRGQEARLRCSPMKGHSHVYWYRQLPEEGLKFMVYLQKENIIDESGMPKERFSAEFPKEGPSILRIQQVVRGDSAAYFCASSPPRGRISYNEQFFGPGTRLTVL.

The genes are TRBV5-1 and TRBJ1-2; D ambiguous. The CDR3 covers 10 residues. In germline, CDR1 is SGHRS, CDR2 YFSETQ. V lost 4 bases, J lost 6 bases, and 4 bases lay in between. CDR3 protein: CASSLDGYTF. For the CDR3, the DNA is TGCGCCAGCAGCCTCGATGGCTACACCTTC.

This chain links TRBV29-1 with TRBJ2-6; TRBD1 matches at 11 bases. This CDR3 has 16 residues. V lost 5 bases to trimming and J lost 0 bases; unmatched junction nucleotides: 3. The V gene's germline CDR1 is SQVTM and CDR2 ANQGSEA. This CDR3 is CSVQGTGGSGANVLTF. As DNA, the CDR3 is TGCAGCGTTCAGGGGACAGGGGGCTCTGGGGCCAACGTCCTGACTTTC.

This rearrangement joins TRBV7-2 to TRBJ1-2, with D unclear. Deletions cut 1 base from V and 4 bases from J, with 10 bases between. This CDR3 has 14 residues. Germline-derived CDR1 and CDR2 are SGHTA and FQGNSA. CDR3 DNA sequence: TGTGCCAGCAGCTTAGAATCGAGGAGCTATGGCTACACCTTC. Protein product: CASSLESRSYGYTF.

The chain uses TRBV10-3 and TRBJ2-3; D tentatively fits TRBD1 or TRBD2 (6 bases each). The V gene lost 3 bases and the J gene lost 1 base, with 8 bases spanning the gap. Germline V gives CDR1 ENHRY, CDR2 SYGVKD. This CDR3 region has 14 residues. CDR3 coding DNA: TGTGCCATCAGTGATAGGGGGGGCACAGATACGCAGTATTTT. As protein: CAISDRGGTDTQYF.

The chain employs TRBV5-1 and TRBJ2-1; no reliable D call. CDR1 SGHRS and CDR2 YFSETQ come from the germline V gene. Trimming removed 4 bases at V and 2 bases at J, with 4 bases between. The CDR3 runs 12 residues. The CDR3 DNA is TGCGCCAGCAGCAGGGCCTACAATGAGCAGTTCTTC. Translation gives CASSRAYNEQFF.

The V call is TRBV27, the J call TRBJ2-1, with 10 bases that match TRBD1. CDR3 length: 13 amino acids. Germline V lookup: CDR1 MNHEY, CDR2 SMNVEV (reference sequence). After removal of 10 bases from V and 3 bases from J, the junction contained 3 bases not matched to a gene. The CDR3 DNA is TGTGCCACACGGGACAGGGGCTACAATGAGCAGTTCTTC. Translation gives CATRDRGYNEQFF.

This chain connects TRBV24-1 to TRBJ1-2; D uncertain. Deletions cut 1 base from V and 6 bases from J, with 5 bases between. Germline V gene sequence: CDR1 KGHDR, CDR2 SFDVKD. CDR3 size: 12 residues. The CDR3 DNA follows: TGTGCCACCAGTGATTTCCGGGATGGCTACACCTTC. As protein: CATSDFRDGYTF.

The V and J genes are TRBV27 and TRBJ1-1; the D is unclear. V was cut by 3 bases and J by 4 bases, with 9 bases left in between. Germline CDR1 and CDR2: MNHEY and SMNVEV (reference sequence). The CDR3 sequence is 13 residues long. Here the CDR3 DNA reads TGTGCCAGCAGTTTGGGCAGGAGCACTGAAGCTTTCTTT. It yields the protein CASSLGRSTEAFF.

The CDR3 reads CASSPIFSGGSYNEQFF. CDR3 DNA: TGTGCCAGCAGCCCGATATTTAGCGGGGGCTCCTACAATGAGCAGTTCTTC. The chain combines TRBV7-2 with TRBJ2-1, with 9 bases lining up with TRBD2. With 5 bases clipped from V and 0 bases from J, the junction kept 8 bases outside the gene matches. Germline CDR1 is SGHTA and CDR2 is FQGNSA. The length of the CDR3 is 17 residues.

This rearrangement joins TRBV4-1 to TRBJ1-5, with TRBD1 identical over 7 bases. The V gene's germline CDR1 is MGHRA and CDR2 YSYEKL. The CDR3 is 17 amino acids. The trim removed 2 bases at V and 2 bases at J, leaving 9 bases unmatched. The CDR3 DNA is TGCGCCAGCAGCCAATCTCCAGGGGGAGGAGGCAATCAGCCCCAGCATTTT. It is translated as CASSQSPGGGGNQPQHF.

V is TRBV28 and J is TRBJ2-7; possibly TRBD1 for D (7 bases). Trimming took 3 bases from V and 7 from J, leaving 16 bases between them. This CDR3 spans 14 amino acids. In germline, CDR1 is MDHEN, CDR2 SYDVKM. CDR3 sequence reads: CASSFGRGVREQYF. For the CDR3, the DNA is TGTGCCAGCAGTTTTGGCAGGGGGGTAAGGGAGCAGTACTTC. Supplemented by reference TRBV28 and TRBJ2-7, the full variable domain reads DVKVTQSSRYLVKRTGEKVFLECVQDMDHENMFWYRQDPGLGLRLIYFSYDVKMKEKGDIPEGYSVSREKKERFSLILESASTNQTSMYLCASSFGRGVREQYFGPGTRLTVT.

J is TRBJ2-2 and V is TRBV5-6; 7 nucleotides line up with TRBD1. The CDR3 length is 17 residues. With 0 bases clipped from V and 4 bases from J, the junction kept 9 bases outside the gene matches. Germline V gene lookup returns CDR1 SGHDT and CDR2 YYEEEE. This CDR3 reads CASSLGARQGSTGELFF. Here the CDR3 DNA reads TGTGCCAGCAGCTTGGGGGCGCGACAGGGTAGCACCGGGGAGCTGTTTTTT.

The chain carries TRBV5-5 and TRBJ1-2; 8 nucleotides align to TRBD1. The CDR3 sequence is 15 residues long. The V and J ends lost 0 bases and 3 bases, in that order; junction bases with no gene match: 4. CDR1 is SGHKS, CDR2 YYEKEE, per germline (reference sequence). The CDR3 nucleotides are TGTGCCAGCAGCTTGGGTCAGGGGGCGTACTATGGCTACACCTTC. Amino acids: CASSLGQGAYYGYTF.

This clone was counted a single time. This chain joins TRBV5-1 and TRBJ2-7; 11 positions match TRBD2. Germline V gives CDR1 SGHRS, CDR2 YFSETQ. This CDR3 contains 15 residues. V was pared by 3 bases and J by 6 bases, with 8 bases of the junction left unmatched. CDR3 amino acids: CASSSLTSGGGEQYF. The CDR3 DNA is TGCGCCAGCAGCTCCCTTACTAGCGGGGGAGGCGAGCAGTACTTC.